These 22 T cell receptor beta chains came from one sample sequenced in a study of OX40 agonist ivuxolimab in advanced cancers. Produced via immunoSEQ multiplex PCR; TCRdb's table is partial and in-frame only. Of some 68,000 clones listed, about 80% are singletons. This sample comprised CD4+ or CD8+ T cells sorted from blood, obtained in a trial of the OX40 agonist ivuxolimab. These receptors were collected from an adult with an advanced solid tumor such as melanoma, head and neck, liver or kidney cancer.

The V and J genes are TRBV7-9 and TRBJ1-3; possibly TRBD1 for D (5 bases). Germline CDR1 and CDR2: SEHNR and FQNEAQ (reference sequence). Trimming removed 0 bases from V and 3 bases from J, with 9 bases in between. This CDR3 comprises 15 residues. CDR3 sequence: CASSLAPGGGNTIYF. CDR3 DNA sequence: TGTGCCAGCAGCTTAGCGCCTGGGGGTGGAAACACCATATATTTT. Full variable domain (remainder filled in from reference TRBV7-9 and TRBJ1-3): DTGVSQNPRHKITKRGQNVTFRCDPISEHNRLYWYRQTLGQGPEFLTYFQNEAQLEKSRLLSDRFSAERPKGSFSTLEIQRTEQGDSAMYLCASSLAPGGGNTIYFGEGSWLTVV.

This clone appeared a few times. V usage is TRBV19 and J usage is TRBJ2-5; TRBD2 aligns across 10 bases. Germline V gene data show CDR1 as LNHDA and CDR2 as SQIVND (reference sequence). CDR3 length equals 15 residues. The ends lost 6 bases at V and 2 bases at J; junction bases unmatched: 6. This CDR3 reads CASRVGLAVQETQYF. CDR3 sequence (DNA): TGTGCCAGTAGGGTTGGACTAGCGGTGCAAGAGACCCAGTACTTC.

V is TRBV6-1 and J is TRBJ1-6, with TRBD1 identical over 7 bases. The CDR3 is made up of 15 amino acids. The trim removed 6 bases at V and 5 bases at J, leaving 7 bases unmatched. Germline V lookup: CDR1 MNHNS, CDR2 SASEGT. CDR3 nucleotides: TGTGCCAGCAGGCGGGGACAGAAGGATAATTCACCCCTCCACTTT. Its protein is CASRRGQKDNSPLHF.

In this sample, this clone turned up once. V gene TRBV28 combines with J gene TRBJ2-5, with D perhaps assigned TRBD1 or TRBD2 (5 bases each). This CDR3 has 13 amino acids. With 6 bases removed from V and 1 base from J, the gap between germline ends came to 9 bases. Germline V gene data show CDR1 as MDHEN and CDR2 as SYDVKM. The CDR3 here is CASRTGAQETQYF. CDR3 coding DNA: TGTGCCAGCAGGACCGGGGCCCAAGAGACCCAGTACTTC.

This clone was recorded at least ten times. The V call is TRBV7-9, the J call TRBJ1-2; TRBD1 aligns across 7 bases. Losses at the gene ends were 2 bases for V and 6 bases for J; bases not matched to a gene: 9. CDR3 length: 15 amino acids. Germline loops: CDR1 SEHNR, CDR2 FQNEAQ (reference sequence). This CDR3 is CASSLRSNRGDGYTF. In nucleotides, the CDR3 is TGTGCCAGCAGCTTAAGGTCCAACAGGGGTGATGGCTACACCTTC.

The rearrangement uses TRBV27 and TRBJ2-5; 10 bases align to TRBD1. Trimming removed 4 bases from V and 11 bases from J; junction bases left unmatched: 16. Germline V gives CDR1 MNHEY, CDR2 SMNVEV (reference sequence). The CDR3 length is 16 residues. DNA of the CDR3: TGTGCCAGCAGTTCCCGGACAGGGGGTAGTCTACGAGAGCAGTACTTC. Translation: CASSSRTGGSLREQYF.

CDR3 DNA sequence: TGTGCCAGCAGTGTAGCTGGCTACGAGCAGTACTTC. It is translated as CASSVAGYEQYF. The V gene is TRBV6-1, the J gene TRBJ2-7, with D unclear. V was cut by 4 bases and J by 3 bases, with 7 bases left in between. The CDR3 is 12 amino acids. Germline V gives CDR1 MNHNS, CDR2 SASEGT.

V usage is TRBV11-2 and J usage is TRBJ1-1; TRBD1 might be the D (6 bases). CDR3 length: 16 residues. Germline loops: CDR1 SGHAT, CDR2 FQNNGV. Trimming removed 5 bases from V and 7 bases from J, with 23 bases in between. CDR3 sequence (DNA): TGTGCCAGCAGCGCGGCCGGGACAACGAAGAGACTTGAAGCTTTCTTT. Protein sequence: CASSAAGTTKRLEAFF.

CDR3 sequence: CASSSEHTSSYNEQFF. In DNA, the CDR3 is TGTGCCAGCAGCTCCGAGCATACTAGCTCCTACAATGAGCAGTTCTTC. This sequence joins TRBV4-2 and TRBJ2-1, with D possibly being TRBD2 (5 bases). From germline, CDR1 is LGHNA and CDR2 YNFKEQ. The CDR3 covers 16 residues. The ends were cut back, 5 bases at V and 0 bases at J, with 14 bases in the middle.

The V gene is TRBV2, the J gene TRBJ2-2; possible D gene TRBD1, 5 bases. The CDR3 contains 14 residues. Germline V gene sequence: CDR1 SNHLY, CDR2 FYNNEI. V lost 5 bases, J lost 6 bases, and 13 bases lay in between. Written as DNA, the CDR3 is TGTGCCAGCAGTATCCAGGGTAGAGCCGGGGAGCTGTTTTTT. It translates to CASSIQGRAGELFF.

This clone has just a few counts. The chain combines TRBV27 with TRBJ1-6; D remains unclear. The germline V and J ends were trimmed by 3 bases and 8 bases, with 8 bases remaining between them. CDR3 size: 13 residues. Germline CDR1 is MNHEY and CDR2 is SMNVEV (reference sequence). The CDR3 here is CASSFSADSPLHF. As DNA, the CDR3 is TGTGCCAGCAGTTTCTCAGCTGATTCACCCCTCCACTTT.

The chain has TRBV7-8 and TRBJ2-5; unclear D gene. CDR3 length equals 15 residues. The V end was cut by 4 bases, the J end by 5 bases, with 17 bases between. The germline V gene encodes CDR1 SGHVS and CDR2 FQNEAQ. The CDR3 nucleotides read TGTGCCAGCAGCTACCTAGAGCTAGTCGTGGAGACCCAGTACTTC. Encoded protein: CASSYLELVVETQYF.

This chain uses TRBV5-1 with TRBJ2-7, with a weak D call TRBD1 (5 bases). Germline loops: CDR1 SGHRS, CDR2 YFSETQ. V lost 2 bases, J lost 0 bases, and 9 bases lay in between. This CDR3 contains 14 residues. The CDR3 bases are TGCGCCAGCAGCTTCGGCAGGGCCTCCTACGAGCAGTACTTC. Protein product: CASSFGRASYEQYF.

This chain connects TRBV7-9 to TRBJ1-1, with D unclear. The length of the CDR3 is 14 residues. In germline, CDR1 is SEHNR, CDR2 FQNEAQ (reference sequence). Trimming took 2 bases from V and 6 from J, leaving 13 bases between them. The CDR3 loop reads CASSLSFGPAEAFF. CDR3 in DNA: TGTGCCAGCAGCTTAAGCTTCGGTCCCGCTGAAGCTTTCTTT.

In this sample, this clone turned up a few times. The gene calls are TRBV15 and TRBJ1-3, with 9 bases fitting TRBD1. The CDR3 contains 15 residues. Unmatched junction bases numbered 6, after V lost 1 base and J lost 8 bases. The V gene's germline CDR1 is LNHNV and CDR2 YYDKDF (reference sequence). The CDR3: CATSRGPTGGDTIYF. CDR3 coding DNA: TGTGCCACCAGCAGAGGACCGACAGGGGGGGACACCATATATTTT. The complete variable domain, with remaining parts taken from reference TRBV15 and TRBJ1-3, reads DAMVIQNPRYQVTQFGKPVTLSCSQTLNHNVMYWYQQKSSQAPKLLFHYYDKDFNNEADTPDNFQSRRPNTSFCFLDIRSPGLGDTAMYLCATSRGPTGGDTIYFGEGSWLTVV.

The chain joins TRBV27 to TRBJ1-1; D is unresolved. CDR3 size: 17 residues. Germline values: CDR1 MNHEY, CDR2 SMNVEV (reference sequence). V was pared by 4 bases and J by 0 bases, with 18 bases between. This CDR3 is CASSYLPPAAMNTEAFF. The DNA of the CDR3 is TGTGCCAGCAGTTACCTTCCCCCGGCGGCCATGAACACTGAAGCTTTCTTT.

This clone was observed once. This chain links TRBV6-1 with TRBJ1-1; D unclear. Between the trimmed V and J ends, which lost 5 bases and 1 base, there was a span of 8 bases. The CDR3 consists of 13 residues. From germline, CDR1 is MNHNS and CDR2 SASEGT. CDR3 loop: CASSREQNTEAFF. Here the CDR3 DNA reads TGTGCCAGCAGTCGCGAGCAGAACACTGAAGCTTTCTTT.

The chain couples TRBV7-8 to TRBJ2-5; D is perhaps TRBD2 (5 bases). The J call may be faulty, since TRBJ2-7 better matches the DNA end. The CDR3 sequence is 14 residues long. In germline, CDR1 is SGHVS, CDR2 FQNEAQ. The CDR3 DNA sequence: TGTGCCAGCAGCTCTCAACCGAGGGCCCACGAGCAGTACTTC. As protein: CASSSQPRAHEQYF.

The CDR3 is CASSFIGSGSTGELFF. CDR3 nucleotide sequence: TGTGCCAGCAGCTTCATTGGGTCCGGGAGCACCGGGGAGCTGTTTTTT. The chain uses TRBV11-2 and TRBJ2-2, with a weak D call TRBD2 (6 bases). This CDR3 is built from 16 residues. The V end lost 3 bases, the J end lost 4 bases, and 15 bases lay between the germline ends. Germline V gene lookup returns CDR1 SGHAT and CDR2 FQNNGV.

This clone was recorded once. The chain carries TRBV12-5 and TRBJ1-6; 9 bases are a match to TRBD1. The germline V gene encodes CDR1 LGHNT and CDR2 FRNRAP. Trimming at V came to 5 bases and at J to 8 bases, leaving 4 bases not matched to a gene. The CDR3 length is 14 residues. The CDR3 loop is CASGPGQGYSPLHF. The CDR3 DNA sequence: TGTGCTAGTGGTCCGGGACAGGGTTATTCACCCCTCCACTTT.

The chain employs TRBV5-1 and TRBJ1-5; possible D gene TRBD1, 5 bases. This CDR3 has 17 residues. Trimming took 4 bases from V and 0 from J, leaving 17 bases between them. The V gene's germline CDR1 is SGHRS and CDR2 YFSETQ. Here the CDR3 DNA reads TGCGCCAGCAGCCCCTTGGCGGGGGGATATAGCAATCAGCCCCAGCATTTT. This sequence encodes CASSPLAGGYSNQPQHF. Combining the CDR3 with reference TRBV5-1 and TRBJ1-5 gives the whole variable domain KAGVTQTPRYLIKTRGQQVTLSCSPISGHRSVSWYQQTPGQGLQFLFEYFSETQRNKGNFPGRFSGRQFSNSRSEMNVSTLELGDSALYLCASSPLAGGYSNQPQHFGDGTRLSIL.

The rearrangement links TRBV19 to TRBJ2-7, with 10 nucleotides matching TRBD1. Germline V gene data show CDR1 as LNHDA and CDR2 as SQIVND (reference sequence). The CDR3 totals 15 residues. The J segment lost 3 bases and the V segment lost 10 bases, leaving 12 bases of the junction unmatched. This CDR3 is CATGGQGTLGYEQYF. The DNA for the CDR3 is TGTGCCACGGGGGGACAGGGGACTTTGGGCTACGAGCAGTACTTC.